Shown below are 13 T cell receptor beta chains from a single sample sequenced in a study of blood T cells in healthy people across ages. Sample-barcoded 5' priming and a J-beta primer mix drove a second PCR of about 7 to 12 cycles. Each CDR3 protein gets one entry after TCRdb re-called the 5' RACE reads with MiXCR. In the table there are 700,000 to 850,000 distinct CDR3 sequences, about 36% of which are singletons. Sequencing used blood. These receptors were obtained from a man aged 18 to 29 in good health.

The CDR3 nucleotides read TGTGCTAGTGGTTTGGGACAGGGGACTAACTATGGCTACACCTTC. This gives the protein CASGLGQGTNYGYTF. The chain combines TRBV12-5 with TRBJ1-2, with 8 positions matching TRBD1. Germline CDR1 and CDR2: LGHNT and FRNRAP. The CDR3 sequence is 15 residues long. Trimming at V came to 1 base and at J to 0 bases, leaving 1 base not matched to a gene.

The rearrangement uses TRBV5-5 and TRBJ1-2; D is possibly TRBD1 (5 bases). The V gene lost 4 bases and the J gene lost 0 bases, with 16 bases spanning the gap. Germline lookup yields CDR1 SGHKS and CDR2 YYEKEE (reference sequence). This CDR3 contains 16 residues. CDR3 nucleotides: TGTGCCAGCAGCGACAGACAGTTCTATTCTAACTATGGCTACACCTTC. Amino acids: CASSDRQFYSNYGYTF.

The table lists this clonotype with many counts. The junction shows a germline mismatch at one end, possibly a read error. The V and J genes are TRBV12-3 or TRBV12-4 and TRBJ2-3, with D tentatively TRBD1 (6 bases). There are 15 residues in the CDR3. The CDR3 DNA reads as TGTGCCAGCAGCTTAGGGACAAGTAGCACAGATACGCAGTATTTT. Protein product: CASSLGTSSTDTQYF.

The chain joins TRBV6-2 or TRBV6-3 to TRBJ1-5; 7 nucleotides line up with TRBD1. Per germline, CDR1 MNHEY and CDR2 SVGEGT. V shed 6 bases, J shed 5 bases, and the junction held 13 bases outside the gene matches. The CDR3 loop spans 16 amino acids. The CDR3 DNA reads TGTGCCAGCAGCCAAATCTTCGACAGGGTGCATCAGCCCCAGCATTTT. This sequence encodes CASSQIFDRVHQPQHF.

The chain combines TRBV14 with TRBJ1-2; D remains unclear. CDR3 length equals 13 residues. CDR1 and CDR2 (germline): SGHDN, FVKESK. V was shortened by 0 bases and J by 4 bases, with 6 bases between the two germline ends. CDR3: CASSQEHGYGYTF. CDR3 nucleotide sequence: TGTGCCAGCAGCCAAGAACATGGCTATGGCTACACCTTC.

This clonotype has more than one count but fewer than ten. This sequence joins TRBV12-3 or TRBV12-4 and TRBJ2-7, with 8 bases aligning to TRBD1. Unmatched junction bases numbered 5, after V lost 3 bases and J lost 4 bases. The CDR3 extends over 14 amino acids. The CDR3 protein is CASSFLDRAYEQYF. Written as DNA, the CDR3 is TGTGCCAGCAGTTTTCTGGACAGGGCGTACGAGCAGTACTTC.

The sample holds a few counts of this clonotype. The rearrangement links TRBV5-1 to TRBJ2-5, with a tentative D call TRBD1 (6 bases). Trimming shortened V by 2 bases and J by 2 bases, and 13 bases separated the two germline ends. The CDR3 is 15 residues long. The V gene's germline CDR1 is SGHRS and CDR2 YFSETQ. The CDR3 DNA is TGCGCCAGCAGCTTAGATACAGGGAGTCAAGAGACCCAGTACTTC. Residues: CASSLDTGSQETQYF. The whole variable domain, remainder taken from reference TRBV5-1 and TRBJ2-5, is KAGVTQTPRYLIKTRGQQVTLSCSPISGHRSVSWYQQTPGQGLQFLFEYFSETQRNKGNFPGRFSGRQFSNSRSEMNVSTLELGDSALYLCASSLDTGSQETQYFGPGTRLLVL.

CDR3 amino acids: CASSYSRFNQETQYF. DNA for the CDR3: TGTGCCAGCAGTTACTCGAGGTTTAACCAAGAGACCCAGTACTTC. The chain uses TRBV6-6 and TRBJ2-5; unclear D gene. Germline V gene lookup returns CDR1 MNHNY and CDR2 SVGAGI (reference sequence). This CDR3 has 15 amino acids. V gave up 0 bases and J gave up 0 bases, with 8 bases separating them.

Worth noting for this clonotype: At one of its ends the junction is not consistent with the germline gene, which may arise from a read error. V and J are TRBV12-3 or TRBV12-4 and TRBJ2-3; 10 bases match TRBD2. The CDR3 has 16 residues. The CDR3 region is CASSLESGGDADAQYF. DNA of the CDR3: TGTGCCAGCAGTCTTGAAAGCGGGGGGGACGCAGATGCGCAGTATTTT.

This clonotype was detected a few times. The CDR3 DNA sequence: TGTGCCAGCAGCGTAGGGCTAGGAGATACGCAGTATTTT. It is translated as CASSVGLGDTQYF. The chain recombines TRBV9 with TRBJ2-3; D remains unclear. This CDR3 contains 13 residues. Germline values: CDR1 SGDLS, CDR2 YYNGEE. The V end was cut by 0 bases, the J end by 5 bases, with 7 bases between.

This clonotype was recorded a few times. This chain uses TRBV20-1 with TRBJ1-4; 11 positions agree with TRBD1. The ends lost 5 bases at V and 4 bases at J; junction bases unmatched: 12. The CDR3 loop spans 17 amino acids. Looked up from germline, CDR1 is DFQATT and CDR2 is SNEGSKA (reference sequence). CDR3 residues: CSAYTGTGGFNNEKLFF. CDR3 DNA sequence: TGCAGTGCTTACACCGGGACAGGGGGTTTCAATAATGAAAAACTGTTTTTT.

In this sample, this clonotype turned up a few times. The rearrangement uses TRBV20-1 and TRBJ1-5, with unresolved D. Germline V lookup: CDR1 DFQATT, CDR2 SNEGSKA (reference sequence). The CDR3 spans 12 residues. V dropped 5 bases and J dropped 7 bases, with 12 bases sitting between them. The CDR3 DNA follows: TGCAGTGCTCAGGAGGGAGCCCAGCCCCAGCATTTT. This encodes CSAQEGAQPQHF.

In its sample, this clonotype was seen a few times. The chain carries TRBV10-3 and TRBJ1-4; TRBD1 might be the D (6 bases). CDR3 length: 15 amino acids. CDR1 is ENHRY and CDR2 is SYGVKD in the germline V gene. Trimming left V 6 bases short and J 3 bases short, with 14 bases between. The CDR3 loop reads CAIRAGGASNEKLFF. The CDR3 nucleotides are TGTGCCATCAGAGCCGGGGGGGCGTCTAATGAAAAACTGTTTTTT.